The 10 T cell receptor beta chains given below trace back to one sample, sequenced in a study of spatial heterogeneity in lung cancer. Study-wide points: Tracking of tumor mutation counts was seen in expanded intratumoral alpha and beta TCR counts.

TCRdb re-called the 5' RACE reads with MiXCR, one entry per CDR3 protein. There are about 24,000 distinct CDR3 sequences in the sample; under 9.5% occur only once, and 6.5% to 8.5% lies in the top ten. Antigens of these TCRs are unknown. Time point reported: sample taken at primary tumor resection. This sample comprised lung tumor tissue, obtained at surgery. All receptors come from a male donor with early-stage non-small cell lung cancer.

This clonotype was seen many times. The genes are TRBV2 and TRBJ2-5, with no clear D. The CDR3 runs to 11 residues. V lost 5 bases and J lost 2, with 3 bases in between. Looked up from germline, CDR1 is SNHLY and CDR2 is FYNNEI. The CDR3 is CASSQQETQYF. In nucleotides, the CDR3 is TGTGCCAGCAGTCAACAAGAGACCCAGTACTTC.

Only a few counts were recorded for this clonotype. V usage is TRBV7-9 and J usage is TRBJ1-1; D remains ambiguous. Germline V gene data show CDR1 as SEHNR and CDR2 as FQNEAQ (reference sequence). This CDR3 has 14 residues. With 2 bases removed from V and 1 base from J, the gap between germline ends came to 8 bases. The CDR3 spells CASSLWRENTEAFF. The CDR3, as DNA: TGTGCCAGCAGCTTATGGAGAGAGAACACTGAAGCTTTCTTT.

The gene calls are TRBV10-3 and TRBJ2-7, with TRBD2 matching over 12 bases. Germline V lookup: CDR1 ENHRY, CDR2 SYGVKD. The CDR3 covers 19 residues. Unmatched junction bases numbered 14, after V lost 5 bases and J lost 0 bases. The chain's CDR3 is CAISSPGLAGGRSSYEQYF. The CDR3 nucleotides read TGTGCCATCAGTTCCCCCGGTCTAGCGGGGGGGCGGAGCTCCTACGAGCAGTACTTC.

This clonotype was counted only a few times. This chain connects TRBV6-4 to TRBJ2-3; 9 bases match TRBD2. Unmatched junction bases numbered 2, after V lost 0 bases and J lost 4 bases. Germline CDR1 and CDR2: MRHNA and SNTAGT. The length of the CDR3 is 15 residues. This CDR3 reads CASSDSAGGPDTQYF. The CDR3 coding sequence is TGTGCCAGCAGTGACTCTGCGGGGGGGCCAGATACGCAGTATTTT.

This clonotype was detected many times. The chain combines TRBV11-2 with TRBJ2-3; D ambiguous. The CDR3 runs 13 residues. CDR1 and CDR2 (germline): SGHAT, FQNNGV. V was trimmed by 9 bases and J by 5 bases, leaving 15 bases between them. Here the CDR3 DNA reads TGTGCCAGTGTTCGGGTGGGTTTAGATACGCAGTATTTT. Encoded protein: CASVRVGLDTQYF.

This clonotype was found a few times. DNA of the CDR3: TGTGCCAGCAGTTTATCCCCAGCGGGATGGATCAACGAGCAGTACTTC. Translating it yields CASSLSPAGWINEQYF. The chain uses TRBV28 and TRBJ2-7, with 7 bases fitting TRBD2. V was clipped by 1 base and J by 5 bases; unmatched bases: 11. This CDR3 has 16 amino acids. The germline V gene encodes CDR1 MDHEN and CDR2 SYDVKM.

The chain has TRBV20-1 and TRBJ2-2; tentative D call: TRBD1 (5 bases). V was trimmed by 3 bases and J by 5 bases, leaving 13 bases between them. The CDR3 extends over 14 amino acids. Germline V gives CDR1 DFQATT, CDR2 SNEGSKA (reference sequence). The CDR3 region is CSASPVQGTGELFF. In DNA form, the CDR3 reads TGCAGTGCTAGCCCAGTCCAGGGAACCGGGGAGCTGTTTTTT.

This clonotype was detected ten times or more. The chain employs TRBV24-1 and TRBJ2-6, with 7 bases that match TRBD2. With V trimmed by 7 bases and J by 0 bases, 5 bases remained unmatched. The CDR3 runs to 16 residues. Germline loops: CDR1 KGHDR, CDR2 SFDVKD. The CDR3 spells CATRGGGNSGANVLTF. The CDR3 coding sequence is TGTGCCACCAGGGGGGGAGGGAACTCTGGGGCCAACGTCCTGACTTTC.

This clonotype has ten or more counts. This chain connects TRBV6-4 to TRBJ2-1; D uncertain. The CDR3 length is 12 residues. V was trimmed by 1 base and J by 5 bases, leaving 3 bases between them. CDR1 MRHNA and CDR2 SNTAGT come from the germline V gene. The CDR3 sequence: CASSDWNNEQFF. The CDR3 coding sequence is TGTGCCAGCAGTGACTGGAACAATGAGCAGTTCTTC.

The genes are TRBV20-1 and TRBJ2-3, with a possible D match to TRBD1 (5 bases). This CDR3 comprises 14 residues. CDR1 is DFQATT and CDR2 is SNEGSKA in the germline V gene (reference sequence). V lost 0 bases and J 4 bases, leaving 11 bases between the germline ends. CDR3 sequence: CSARDYSRADTQYF. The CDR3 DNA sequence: TGCAGTGCTAGAGACTATTCCAGGGCAGATACGCAGTATTTT.